The next 17 T cell receptor beta chains were all read from a single sample in a study of T cells in women clearing cervical HPV infection. Sequencing was performed with immunoSEQ multiplex PCR; in TCRdb, only in-frame clones are kept and a portion is missing. Recorded for this sample: tens of thousands of clones. Input material: blood buffy coat. The receptors originated from a woman between 18 and 75 years old with a cervical HPV16 infection that either progressed to CIN3+ or cleared (not recorded which).

Of note for this clone: The CDR3 goes on 3 residues after the read ends, and that part is filled in from the germline J gene. The V call is TRBV5-1, the J call TRBJ2-1; no reliable D call. The V gene lost 1 base and the J gene lost 6 bases, with 5 bases spanning the gap. The CDR3 sequence is 12 residues long. Germline values: CDR1 SGHRS, CDR2 YFSETQ. CDR3 amino acids: CASSLIANEQFF. The part of the CDR3 DNA that was read is TGCGCCAGCAGCTTGATAGCCAATGAG.

About this clone itself: The read is 3 residues too short to cover the CDR3 end, so that end is filled in from the germline J gene. The chain combines TRBV12-3 or TRBV12-4 with TRBJ2-1, with D perhaps TRBD2 (6 bases). Trimming took 4 bases from V and 6 from J, leaving 22 bases between them. The CDR3 contains 17 residues. The CDR3: CASSSVTSLSYRNEQFF. The part of the CDR3 DNA that was read is TGTGCCAGCAGTTCCGTGACTAGTTTGAGCTACCGCAATGAG.

The CDR3 region is CASSDDFRAPYEQYF. CDR3 DNA, as far as it was read: TGTGCCAGCAGCGACGACTTCAGAGCCCCCTACGAG. This chain connects TRBV11-3 to TRBJ2-7; D gene unclear. The read finishes 3 residues shy of the CDR3 end, and the germline J gene is used to complete it. The V gene's germline CDR1 is SGHNT and CDR2 YENEEA. Deletions cut 5 bases from V and 2 bases from J, with 16 bases between. The CDR3 is 15 amino acids.

Note on this clone: Coverage ceases 3 residues before the CDR3 finishes, and the germline J gene fills in the end. This rearrangement joins TRBV20-1 to TRBJ2-5; TRBD2 is a possible D gene (5 bases). CDR3 length: 15 residues. CDR1 DFQATT and CDR2 SNEGSKA come from the germline V gene (reference sequence). Trimming cost V 0 bases and J 5 bases, with 16 bases left between them. CDR3 sequence reads: CSARDSEYFRETQYF. The part of the CDR3 DNA that was read is TGCAGTGCTAGAGATAGCGAATATTTTAGGGAGACC.

Concerning this clone itself: The read gets to within 3 residues of the CDR3 end, and the germline J gene fills in the rest. The chain links TRBV20-1 to TRBJ2-7; D unresolved. Germline CDR1 reads DFQATT; CDR2 reads SNEGSKA (reference sequence). Trimming cost V 0 bases and J 0 bases, with 3 bases left between them. The CDR3 is made up of 12 amino acids. CDR3 bases read: TGCAGTGCTAGAGACGTCTCCTACGAG. Translating gives CSARDVSYE. The whole CDR3 sequence is CSARDVSYEQYF.

Comments on this clone: A read error may account for a junction end that differs from germline. The CDR3 end falls 3 residues outside the read, so it is completed with the germline J gene. This chain uses TRBV7-7 with TRBJ2-5; 16 bases agree with TRBD2. CDR3 size: 16 residues. Per germline, CDR1 SSHAT and CDR2 FNYEAQ (reference sequence). The DNA read from the CDR3 is TGTGCTAGCAGCCGAGGGACTAGCGGGAGGGGAGCGACC. Residues: CASSRGTSGRGAT. The CDR3 as a whole reads CASSRGTSGRGATQYF.

Turning to this clone: The junction does not match germline at one end; this may be a read error. Read sequence stops 3 residues before the CDR3 end, and the germline J gene provides the missing end. The chain carries TRBV2 and TRBJ2-7; the D is unclear. Germline-derived CDR1 and CDR2 are SNHLY and FYNNEI. This CDR3 region has 13 residues. CDR3 DNA, as far as it was read: TGTGCCGGCAGCCTAGAGGTCGTGGGCGAG. It is translated as CAGSLEVVGE. The full CDR3 sequence reads CAGSLEVVGEQYF.

Note on this clone: The read finishes 3 residues shy of the CDR3 end, and the germline J gene is used to complete it. V usage is TRBV5-1 and J usage is TRBJ2-1, with 12 bases aligning to TRBD2. Germline assignment: CDR1 SGHRS and CDR2 YFSETQ. The ends lost 4 bases at V and 8 bases at J; junction bases unmatched: 7. The CDR3 has 15 amino acids. The CDR3 here is CASSTTSGSVHEQFF. The DNA read from the CDR3 is TGCGCCAGCAGCACGACTAGCGGGAGTGTCCATGAG.

A remark on this clone: The CDR3 end is not reached by the read, which stops 3 residues before it; the germline J gene fills it in. The chain employs TRBV5-1 and TRBJ1-1, with 9 bases that match TRBD1. The CDR3 is made up of 15 amino acids. V shed 0 bases and J 5 bases; nucleotides not matched to a gene: 5. Per germline, CDR1 SGHRS and CDR2 YFSETQ. The part of the CDR3 DNA that was read is TGCGCCAGCAGCTTGGTCTGGGACAGGGATACTGAA. Its protein is CASSLVWDRDTE. The CDR3 reads in full as CASSLVWDRDTEAFF.

With regard to this clone: The CDR3 extends 3 residues past the end of the read, so its final part is completed from the germline J gene. This chain joins TRBV11-3 and TRBJ2-2, with 7 bases matching TRBD1. The CDR3 length is 14 residues. Per germline, CDR1 SGHNT and CDR2 YENEEA. The CDR3 spells CASSPTGMDEKLFF. CDR3 DNA, as far as it was read: TGTGCCAGCAGCCCGACAGGGATGGATGAAAAG.

The CDR3 spells CASSLGTSGQETQYF. The CDR3 DNA, read in part, is TGTGCCAGCAGCTTGGGGACTAGCGGACAAGAGACC. The chain recombines TRBV7-7 with TRBJ2-5, with TRBD2 identical over 11 bases. The read stops 3 residues short of the end of the CDR3; the missing end is completed from the germline J gene. Germline CDR1 and CDR2: SSHAT and FNYEAQ (reference sequence). This CDR3 contains 15 residues. The trim removed 3 bases at V and 2 bases at J, leaving 2 bases unmatched.

As concerns this clone: The read comes to an end 3 residues before the CDR3 does, leaving the germline J gene to fill in the end. The chain uses TRBV30 and TRBJ2-2, with TRBD2 matching 8 bases. This CDR3 is 14 amino acids long. Trimming removed 0 bases from V and 6 bases from J; junction bases left unmatched: 3. The germline gives CDR1 GTSNPN, CDR2 SVGIG (reference sequence). CDR3 in amino acids: CAWSVGGLAGELFF. The sequenced CDR3 bases are TGTGCCTGGAGTGTAGGGGGACTAGCCGGGGAG.

Points on this clone: The read finishes 3 residues shy of the CDR3 end, and the germline J gene is used to complete it. V usage is TRBV19 and J usage is TRBJ2-7; 10 nucleotides agree with TRBD2. The CDR3 length is 15 residues. The germline CDR1 and CDR2 sequences are LNHDA and SQIVND (reference sequence). Trimming cost V 7 bases and J 1 base; bases outside gene matches: 7. CDR3 DNA (partial): TGTGCCAGTACCGGTCGGACTAGCGGATCCTACGAG. Encoded protein: CASTGRTSGSYE. The CDR3 reads in full as CASTGRTSGSYEQYF.

Remarks on this clone: The read ends 3 residues before the CDR3 terminus; that terminus is restored from the germline J gene. V gene TRBV7-8 combines with J gene TRBJ2-7; 10 bases are a match to TRBD2. V shed 1 base and J 4 bases; nucleotides not matched to a gene: 4. CDR1 is SGHVS and CDR2 is FQNEAQ in the germline V gene. The length of the CDR3 is 15 residues. The part of the CDR3 DNA that was read is TGTGCCAGCAGCTTAGTTTTAGCGGGAGGATACGAG. Residues: CASSLVLAGGYE. The whole CDR3 is CASSLVLAGGYEQYF.

For this clone: The DNA ends 3 residues before the CDR3 does, and the rest of the CDR3 is filled in from the germline J gene. This chain connects TRBV10-3 to TRBJ2-1, with TRBD1 as a possible D gene (6 bases). This CDR3 comprises 12 residues. In germline, CDR1 is ENHRY, CDR2 SYGVKD. V lost 11 bases and J lost 6, with 14 bases in between. CDR3: CASVGGGNEQFF. CDR3 DNA (partial): TGTGCCTCGGTAGGGGGTGGCAATGAG.

As concerns this clone: Sequencing ends 3 residues short of the CDR3 end; the germline J gene provides the rest. The chain joins TRBV19 to TRBJ1-2; D not certain. CDR1 and CDR2 (germline): LNHDA, SQIVND (reference sequence). CDR3 length equals 17 residues. CDR3 region: CASSTLGAGAPTDTYTF. The CDR3 DNA, read in part, is TGTGCCAGTAGTACCCTGGGAGCGGGAGCCCCCACAGATACC. The full variable domain, in which reference TRBV19 and TRBJ1-2 provide the parts outside the CDR3, is DGGITQSPKYLFRKEGQNVTLSCEQNLNHDAMYWYRQDPGQGLRLIYYSQIVNDFQKGDIAEGYSVSREKKESFPLTVTSAQKNPTAFYLCASSTLGAGAPTDTYTFGSGTRLTVV.

Regarding this clone: The read falls 3 residues short of the CDR3 end, and the missing part is taken from the germline J gene. The V call is TRBV6-1, the J call TRBJ1-6, with 7 bases fitting TRBD1. Germline V lookup: CDR1 MNHNS, CDR2 SASEGT. The CDR3 is 15 amino acids. V was clipped by 4 bases and J by 8 bases; unmatched bases: 8. The sequenced CDR3 bases are TGTGCCAGCAGTGTCGGACAGGCCCTTTATTCACCC. Translation: CASSVGQALYSP. In full, the CDR3 is CASSVGQALYSPLHF.